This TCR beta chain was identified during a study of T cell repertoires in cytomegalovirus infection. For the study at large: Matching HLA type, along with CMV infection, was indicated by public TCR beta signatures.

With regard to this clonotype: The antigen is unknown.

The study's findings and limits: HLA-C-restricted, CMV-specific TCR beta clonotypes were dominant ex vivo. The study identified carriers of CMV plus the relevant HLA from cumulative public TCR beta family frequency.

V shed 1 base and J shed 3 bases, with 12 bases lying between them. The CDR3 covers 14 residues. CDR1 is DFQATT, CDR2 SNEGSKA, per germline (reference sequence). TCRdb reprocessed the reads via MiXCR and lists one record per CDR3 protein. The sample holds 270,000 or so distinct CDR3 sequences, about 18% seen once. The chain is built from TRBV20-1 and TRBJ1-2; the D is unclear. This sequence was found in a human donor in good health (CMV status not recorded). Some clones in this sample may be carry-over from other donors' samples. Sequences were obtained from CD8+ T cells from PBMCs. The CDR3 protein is CSARAVSTYYGYTF. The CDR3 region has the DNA TGCAGTGCTAGAGCCGTGTCTACCTACTATGGCTACACCTTC.